These 21 T cell receptor beta chains share one sample of origin, sequenced in a study of cytomegalovirus exposure and HLA in healthy donors. Both 60 Vbeta primers and 13 Jbeta primers went into the PCR. Profiling relied on immunoSEQ multiplex PCR, and the TCRdb table lists in-frame clones only, not all of them. The data contain about 69,000 clones, approximately 81% of them singletons. What was sequenced was PBMCs. Receptors were obtained from a woman aged 25-40 years in good health and CMV-seropositive.

This clone has more than one count but fewer than ten. The chain links TRBV20-1 to TRBJ2-1; D is possibly TRBD1 (6 bases). V was pared by 6 bases and J by 8 bases, with 11 bases between. The CDR3 is made up of 11 amino acids. Germline CDR1 reads DFQATT; CDR2 reads SNEGSKA (reference sequence). The CDR3 region is CSARGGYEQFF. The CDR3 DNA reads as TGCAGTGCCAGGGGCGGCTATGAGCAGTTCTTC.

The chain is built from TRBV15 and TRBJ1-2, with a possible D match to TRBD1 (6 bases). From germline, CDR1 is LNHNV and CDR2 YYDKDF (reference sequence). The V and J ends lost 3 bases and 7 bases respectively, with 18 bases between them. This CDR3 spans 15 amino acids. The CDR3 bases are TGTGCCACCAGCAGCCCAAGAGTCACAGGGAGTGGCTACACCTTC. Protein sequence: CATSSPRVTGSGYTF.

V usage is TRBV10-3 and J usage is TRBJ1-3, with D tentatively TRBD1 (5 bases). The germline CDR1 and CDR2 sequences are ENHRY and SYGVKD. V lost 6 bases and J lost 4, with 10 bases in between. The CDR3 covers 13 residues. The CDR3 DNA reads TGTGCCATCAGGAGGAGGGACGGAAACACCATATATTTT. Its protein product is CAIRRRDGNTIYF.

This clone is a singleton in its sample. The chain couples TRBV6-6 to TRBJ2-7, with a possible D match to TRBD1 (5 bases). CDR3 size: 13 residues. In germline, CDR1 is MNHNY, CDR2 SVGAGI (reference sequence). The V end was cut by 5 bases, the J end by 3 bases, with 11 bases between. For the CDR3, the DNA is TGTGCCAGCAGTCTGAACAGGTACTACGAGCAGTACTTC. Residues: CASSLNRYYEQYF.

The V and J genes are TRBV6-5 and TRBJ2-7, with unresolved D. Trimming left V 6 bases short and J 2 bases short, with 14 bases between. In germline, CDR1 is MNHEY, CDR2 SVGAGI. The CDR3 has 14 residues. The CDR3 nucleotides are TGTGCCAGCAGCCTGGTGGTCCCAGCCTACGAGCAGTACTTC. Translating it yields CASSLVVPAYEQYF.

The chain uses TRBV27 and TRBJ2-7; maybe TRBD2 (5 bases). V was cut by 2 bases and J by 2 bases, with 10 bases left in between. Germline lookup yields CDR1 MNHEY and CDR2 SMNVEV (reference sequence). The CDR3 runs to 14 residues. CDR3 sequence (DNA): TGTGCCAGCAGTTTAGGAGGTCAGACCTACGAGCAGTACTTC. As protein: CASSLGGQTYEQYF.

The J gene is TRBJ2-1, the V gene TRBV29-1; D might be TRBD2 (5 bases). Trimming took 8 bases from V and 4 from J, leaving 15 bases between them. Germline CDR1 is SQVTM and CDR2 is ANQGSEA. The CDR3 runs 13 residues. Here the CDR3 reads CSPRLAEYNEQFF. The CDR3 DNA follows: TGCAGCCCACGGCTAGCTGAATACAATGAGCAGTTCTTC.

The chain combines TRBV5-6 with TRBJ1-2; possible D gene TRBD1, 5 bases. V was shortened by 4 bases and J by 5 bases, with 18 bases between the two germline ends. CDR3 length: 15 residues. Germline CDR1 is SGHDT and CDR2 is YYEEEE. The CDR3 DNA follows: TGTGCCAGCAGCCCCTTGGGGGGGAAAGGGTATGGCTACACCTTC. Protein: CASSPLGGKGYGYTF.

A word on this clone: Other DNA sequences of this sample code for an identical CDR3. This chain joins TRBV30 and TRBJ2-7; 9 positions agree with TRBD1. The CDR3 covers 12 residues. CDR1 and CDR2 (germline): GTSNPN, SVGIG (reference sequence). V lost 5 bases, J lost 3 bases, and 2 bases stayed unmatched. The CDR3 DNA is TGTGCCTGGGGACAGGGGCGCTACGAGCAGTACTTC. This codes for CAWGQGRYEQYF.

The chain links TRBV4-1 to TRBJ2-3; 8 positions agree with TRBD1. Germline CDR1 and CDR2: MGHRA and YSYEKL. The CDR3 contains 15 residues. The V gene end was trimmed by 4 bases and the J gene end by 3 bases; junction bases not matched to a gene: 6. The chain's CDR3 is CASSLGQGSTDTQYF. CDR3 sequence (DNA): TGCGCCAGCAGCCTAGGACAGGGATCGACAGATACGCAGTATTTT.

This clone has just a few counts. V gene TRBV28 combines with J gene TRBJ1-3, with D tentatively TRBD1 (5 bases). Trimming removed 3 bases from V and 4 bases from J, with 10 bases in between. The CDR3 length is 14 residues. Germline V gene data show CDR1 as MDHEN and CDR2 as SYDVKM. CDR3 bases: TGTGCCAGCAGTTTGGAGGGGAGGGGAAACACCATATATTTT. This encodes CASSLEGRGNTIYF. The full variable domain, rest sourced from reference TRBV28 and TRBJ1-3, is DVKVTQSSRYLVKRTGEKVFLECVQDMDHENMFWYRQDPGLGLRLIYFSYDVKMKEKGDIPEGYSVSREKKERFSLILESASTNQTSMYLCASSLEGRGNTIYFGEGSWLTVV.

The genes are TRBV5-8 and TRBJ2-2, with a weak D call TRBD1 (5 bases). V lost 2 bases and J lost 2, with 10 bases in between. The CDR3 sequence is 15 residues long. Germline loops: CDR1 SGHTS, CDR2 YDEGEE. As DNA, the CDR3 is TGTGCCAGCAGCTTTGATGGACACAACACCGGGGAGCTGTTTTTT. Encoded protein: CASSFDGHNTGELFF.

The J gene is TRBJ1-2, the V gene TRBV28, with a weak D call TRBD1 (6 bases). From germline, CDR1 is MDHEN and CDR2 SYDVKM. The V end lost 6 bases, the J end lost 6 bases, and 20 bases lay between the germline ends. CDR3 length equals 15 residues. CDR3 amino acids: CASRTPGPPGDGYTF. CDR3 coding DNA: TGTGCCAGCAGAACTCCGGGACCCCCAGGGGATGGCTACACCTTC.

V usage is TRBV29-1 and J usage is TRBJ2-5; TRBD1 matches 10 bases. The junction had 8 bases not matched to a gene; V was cut back by 5 bases and J by 5 bases. Germline CDR1 SQVTM, CDR2 ANQGSEA. The CDR3 sequence is 14 residues long. CDR3 sequence reads: CSVSGTGDGETQYF. The CDR3 DNA is TGCAGCGTTTCCGGGACAGGGGATGGGGAGACCCAGTACTTC.

The DNA of the CDR3 is TGCAGCGCAACCTTGGGGACAGCGGAGACCCAGTACTTC. It yields the protein CSATLGTAETQYF. V gene TRBV29-1 combines with J gene TRBJ2-5, with 7 nucleotides matching TRBD1. The CDR3 has 13 amino acids. The germline gives CDR1 SQVTM, CDR2 ANQGSEA. V was pared by 7 bases and J by 5 bases, with 10 bases of the junction left unmatched. Variable domain in full (rest from reference TRBV29-1 and TRBJ2-5): SAVISQKPSRDICQRGTSLTIQCQVDSQVTMMFWYRQQPGQSLTLIATANQGSEATYESGFVIDKFPISRPNLTFSTLTVSNMSPEDSSIYLCSATLGTAETQYFGPGTRLLVL.

The genes are TRBV7-2 and TRBJ2-3; 9 bases line up with TRBD1. This CDR3 spans 15 amino acids. Germline V gives CDR1 SGHTA, CDR2 FQGNSA. The V segment lost 5 bases and the J segment 4 bases; nucleotides outside the gene matches: 7. The CDR3: CASSPDRGRADTQYF. The CDR3 region has the DNA TGTGCCAGCAGCCCGGACAGGGGAAGGGCAGATACGCAGTATTTT.

This clone occurred a few times. CDR3 in amino acids: CATSNQGYEQYF. The CDR3 nucleotides are TGTGCCACCTCCAACCAGGGCTACGAGCAGTACTTC. The gene calls are TRBV25-1 and TRBJ2-7; D perhaps matches TRBD1 (5 bases). Germline-derived CDR1 and CDR2 are MGHDK and SYGVNS. Trimming stripped 10 bases from V and 3 bases from J, with 13 bases between. There are 12 residues in the CDR3.

The V gene is TRBV5-1, the J gene TRBJ2-3, with 9 bases that match TRBD2. This CDR3 contains 15 residues. CDR1 is SGHRS and CDR2 is YFSETQ in the germline V gene. The ends lost 4 bases at V and 1 base at J; junction bases unmatched: 4. CDR3 amino acids: CASSTRTSGTDTQYF. In DNA, the CDR3 is TGCGCCAGCAGCACGAGGACTAGCGGCACAGATACGCAGTATTTT. Filled out from reference TRBV5-1 and TRBJ2-3, the complete variable domain reads KAGVTQTPRYLIKTRGQQVTLSCSPISGHRSVSWYQQTPGQGLQFLFEYFSETQRNKGNFPGRFSGRQFSNSRSEMNVSTLELGDSALYLCASSTRTSGTDTQYFGPGTRLTVL.

The rearrangement joins TRBV27 to TRBJ1-2, with 12 bases aligning to TRBD1. This CDR3 spans 20 amino acids. V lost 5 bases to trimming and J lost 7 bases; unmatched junction nucleotides: 23. Germline V gene sequence: CDR1 MNHEY, CDR2 SMNVEV (reference sequence). CDR3 loop: CASSPYPAVGTGGLSIGYTF. The DNA of the CDR3 is TGTGCCAGCAGTCCATACCCCGCGGTGGGGACAGGGGGCCTTAGTATTGGCTACACCTTC.

This chain uses TRBV6-5 with TRBJ2-7, with TRBD2 identical over 9 bases. The V gene end was trimmed by 6 bases and the J gene end by 6 bases; junction bases not matched to a gene: 6. Germline V gene data show CDR1 as MNHEY and CDR2 as SVGAGI. CDR3 length: 13 amino acids. CDR3 DNA: TGTGCCAGCAGAAGGGGACTAGCTGCCGAGCAGTACTTC. Protein: CASRRGLAAEQYF.

The chain is built from TRBV5-1 and TRBJ2-7; possibly TRBD1 for D (5 bases). CDR3 length: 14 amino acids. Germline CDR1 reads SGHRS; CDR2 reads YFSETQ. V shed 0 bases and J shed 6 bases, with 13 bases lying between them. For the CDR3, the DNA is TGCGCCAGCAGCTTGGGACTGGCCCAGGGCGAGCAGTACTTC. It encodes CASSLGLAQGEQYF.